Listed below are T cell receptor beta chains from one sample, sequenced in a study of blood T cell repertoires in COVID-19. Some clones are missing from TCRdb's copy, which holds only in-frame ones; the method was immunoSEQ multiplex PCR. The sample records about 200,000 clones, more than 75% being singletons. What was sequenced was peripheral blood. The receptor set was obtained from a woman aged 60-75 years with COVID-19, enrolled during active disease. Both conserved end residues are part of each CDR3. Each record gives: D gene, J gene, CDR3 length, V gene, clone size, CDR3 DNA, CDR3 protein. A D gene is named only where the DNA matches it firmly. Clone size is given for some rows only: seen once, a few or many times, or a class if the clone is expanded.

>-|TRBJ2-1|14|TRBV11-3|once
TGTGCCAGCAGCTTAACCGCGGCTTACAATGAGCAGTTCTTC
CASSLTAAYNEQFF
>-|TRBJ1-2|12|TRBV28|-
TGTGCCAGCAGGATTAATACAGGCGGCTACACCTTC
CASRINTGGYTF
>TRBD1|TRBJ2-7|15|TRBV28|-
TGTGCCAGCAGTTCACAGGGGTTTAGCTCCTACGAGCAGTACTTC
CASSSQGFSSYEQYF
>-|TRBJ1-2|12|TRBV10-3|-
TGTGCCATCAGCCGGGGGGGGAATGGCTACACCTTC
CAISRGGNGYTF
>-|TRBJ1-2|17|TRBV18|-
TGTGCCAGCTCACCACGGCCCCTCGGGGTAACTAACTATGGCTACACCTTC
CASSPRPLGVTNYGYTF
>TRBD1|TRBJ1-2|14|TRBV18|-
TGTGCCAGCTCACCAGGGGACAGGAACTATGGCTACACCTTC
CASSPGDRNYGYTF
>TRBD1|TRBJ1-2|16|TRBV29-1|-
TGCAGCGTTGAACTGAGGACAGGGGGCTTCGGTGGTGGCTACACCTTC
CSVELRTGGFGGGYTF
>TRBD1|TRBJ1-1|14|TRBV9|-
TGTGCCAGCAGCACCAGACAGGGGGACACTGAAGCTTTCTTT
CASSTRQGDTEAFF
>-|TRBJ2-1|16|TRBV9|few
TGTGCCAGCAGCACCCCCCTAGGGAGCTCCTACAATGAGCAGTTCTTC
CASSTPLGSSYNEQFF
>TRBD1|TRBJ1-6|16|TRBV28|-
TGTGCCAGCAGTTTTTATAAGGGGACAGGGAAGGAGCTCCTCCACTTT
CASSFYKGTGKELLHF
>-|TRBJ1-1|14|TRBV5-1|-
TGCGCCAGCAGCTTGGGTGCCTCGAGAACTGAAGCTTTCTTT
CASSLGASRTEAFF
>TRBD2|TRBJ2-7|14|TRBV10-3|few
TGTGCCATCAGTCAAGGGACTAGCAACGACGAGCAGTACTTC
CAISQGTSNDEQYF
>-|TRBJ2-3|15|TRBV6-1|-
TGTGCCAGCAGTGAAGCCACAGGTAGAACAGATACGCAGTATTTT
CASSEATGRTDTQYF
>TRBD2|TRBJ2-3|20|TRBV7-6|-
TGTGCCAGCAGCGCCCGGACTAGCGGGGGGGTATCCTCTAGCACAGATACGCAGTATTTT
CASSARTSGGVSSSTDTQYF
>TRBD1|TRBJ2-7|17|TRBV19|-
TGTGCCAGTAGTATTGGGACAGCACAGCTTGGTAGCTACGAGCAGTACTTC
CASSIGTAQLGSYEQYF
>TRBD2|TRBJ2-2|16|TRBV4-3|-
TGCGCCAGCAGCCAAGGAATTAGCGGGCGCACCGGGGAGCTGTTTTTT
CASSQGISGRTGELFF
>-|TRBJ2-2|14|TRBV24-1|-
TGTGCCACCAGCACGACAGTTAACACCGGGGAGCTGTTTTTT
CATSTTVNTGELFF
>-|TRBJ2-1|15|TRBV5-6|-
TGTGCCAGCAGCTTGAGGGCCGGGATTTACAATGAGCAGTTCTTC
CASSLRAGIYNEQFF
>-|TRBJ2-6|15|TRBV18|-
TGTGCCAGCTCACCACTCCCAGCTGGGGCCAACGTCCTGACTTTC
CASSPLPAGANVLTF
>-|TRBJ2-1|13|TRBV11-2|-
TGTGCCAGCAGCTTAGATCTGAGCGATGAGCAGTTCTTC
CASSLDLSDEQFF
>-|TRBJ1-6|13|TRBV18|few
TGTGCCAGCTCACCAGGGGGGGGCGCACCCCTCCACTTT
CASSPGGGAPLHF
>-|TRBJ2-2|12|TRBV28|-
TGTGCCAGCAGTTTAGAGGTCGGGGAGCTGTTTTTT
CASSLEVGELFF
>-|TRBJ1-1|14|TRBV7-2|-
TGTGCCAGCAGCTTCCTGAGGGGGAGCACTGAAGCTTTCTTT
CASSFLRGSTEAFF
>TRBD2|TRBJ2-3|14|TRBV5-4|-
TGTGCCAGCAGCTTCGTGGGAGGGCGGGATACGCAGTATTTT
CASSFVGGRDTQYF
>TRBD1|TRBJ2-1|16|TRBV3-1/TRBV3-2|-
TGTGCCAGCAGCCTTAACAGGGGATTCTCCTACAATGAGCAGTTCTTC
CASSLNRGFSYNEQFF
>TRBD2|TRBJ2-1|16|TRBV11-2|-
TGTGCCAGCAGCACGTCACTAGCGGGGCGATCCAATGAGCAGTTCTTC
CASSTSLAGRSNEQFF
>-|TRBJ1-3|16|TRBV28|-
TGTGCCAGCAGTGGGAGGACCGCAGGGTGGGGAAACACCATATATTTT
CASSGRTAGWGNTIYF